These T cell receptor beta chains were read from a single sample in a study of B cell selection in AIRE deficiency. The repertoire was sequenced with immunoSEQ multiplex PCR; TCRdb's copy has only in-frame clones and lacks some. The sample lists roughly 24,000 clones, about 96% occurring once. Sequenced material: CD4+CD127+ conventional T cells sorted from PBMCs. Receptor source: a human donor in good health. Both conserved end residues are part of each CDR3. The D gene is left open where the match is weak.

V	D	J	DNA	CDR3
TRBV6-6	TRBD1	TRBJ1-6	TGTGCCAGCAGTTACAGGGACAGGGGTAATTCACCCCTCCACTTT	CASSYRDRGNSPLHF
TRBV9	NA	TRBJ1-3	TGTGCCAGCAGCGGAGACAGCTTTTCTGGAAACACCATATATTTT	CASSGDSFSGNTIYF
TRBV29-1	NA	TRBJ2-1	TGCAGCGTTGGGAGGGGGGGATACAATGAGCAGTTCTTC	CSVGRGGYNEQFF
TRBV5-1	NA	TRBJ1-1	TGCGCCAGCAGCTTGGGCAGGAACACTGAAGCTTTCTTT	CASSLGRNTEAFF
TRBV2	NA	TRBJ1-6	TGTGCCAGCAGTCCAACAGGAAAGGGCAGCGTAAATTCACCCCTCCACTTT	CASSPTGKGSVNSPLHF
TRBV5-1	NA	TRBJ1-2	TGCGCCAGCAGCTTGGGACAGCGGGGCTACACCTTC	CASSLGQRGYTF
TRBV5-4	NA	TRBJ2-1	TGTGCCAGCAGGGCATACAAGGGGTCCTCCTACAATGAGCAGTTCTTC	CASRAYKGSSYNEQFF
TRBV14	TRBD1	TRBJ1-2	TGTGCCAGCAGCCAAGCCGGTGGCAGGGGGCGGGTTGGCTACACCTTC	CASSQAGGRGRVGYTF
TRBV5-1	TRBD1	TRBJ2-1	TGCGCCAGCACAAAACGGACAGGGGGCAATGAGCAGTTCTTC	CASTKRTGGNEQFF
TRBV5-8	NA	TRBJ2-1	TGTGCCAGCAGCTTTCGGCAAGTCAGCGGGAATGAGCAGTTCTTC	CASSFRQVSGNEQFF
TRBV7-2	NA	TRBJ2-7	TGTGCCAGCAGCTTAGCCGGGACTGTAGCCTACGAGCAGTACTTC	CASSLAGTVAYEQYF
TRBV11-2	NA	TRBJ1-6	TGTGCCAGCAGCCCTCGGGGGTGGGGGGGTTCACCCCTCCACTTT	CASSPRGWGGSPLHF
TRBV29-1	NA	TRBJ1-1	TGCAGCGGTGATCTGGTGAACACTGAAGCTTTCTTT	CSGDLVNTEAFF
TRBV6-6	NA	TRBJ1-1	TGTGCCAGCATGGGAACGGGGACGGGAGCTTTCTTT	CASMGTGTGAFF